This TCR beta chain was profiled in a study of cytomegalovirus exposure and HLA in healthy donors. The PCR had 60 Vbeta and 13 Jbeta primers. Method: immunoSEQ multiplex PCR; TCRdb's copy keeps in-frame clones and lacks some. This sample has roughly 200,000 clones, with around 73% found just once. J gave up 4 bases and V 6 bases, and 4 bases lay outside the gene matches. This CDR3 spans 14 amino acids. Germline values: CDR1 SNHLY, CDR2 FYNNEI. The chain recombines TRBV2 with TRBJ2-2; TRBD2 aligns across 8 bases. The clonotype originates from a woman in her twenties or thirties in good health and CMV-seronegative. Sequencing input: PBMCs. The CDR3 nucleotides are TGTGCCAGCAGGGCGACTAGCGCCACCGGGGAGCTGTTTTTT. Protein: CASRATSATGELFF.